This T cell receptor beta chain comes out of a study of a mutant IDH1 vaccine in newly diagnosed glioma. Study-level background: Patients had eight vaccinations, in weeks 1, 3, 5, 7, 11, 15, 19 and 23. Of treated patients, roughly 62% were men and 37.5% women, averaging around 44 years.

This sample's time point: week 23, last vaccination. Topical imiquimod was applied with each vaccine dose, which held 300 ug of mutant IDH1 20-mer peptide. The donors had new WHO grade 3 or 4 astrocytomas; these were IDH1-mutant and ATRX-lost. Note on this clone: Its specificity is not known.

Germline CDR1 LGHNA, CDR2 YNFKEQ. Between the trimmed V and J ends, which lost 1 base and 10 bases, there was a span of 14 bases. The CDR3 length is 15 residues. Using immunoSEQ multiplex PCR, the repertoire was profiled, and TCRdb retains in-frame clones only, with some absent. The sample yields approximately 35,000 clones, more than 75% seen once. The sequence was collected from a man aged 35 to 55 with glioma. V gene TRBV4-2 combines with J gene TRBJ1-6; D is unclear. The material was PBMCs, obtained from a glioma patient whose treatment included an IDH1 peptide vaccine. CDR3 region: CASSQVLLGGSPLHF. DNA of the CDR3: TGTGCCAGCAGCCAAGTCCTCCTAGGTGGGTCACCCCTCCACTTT.